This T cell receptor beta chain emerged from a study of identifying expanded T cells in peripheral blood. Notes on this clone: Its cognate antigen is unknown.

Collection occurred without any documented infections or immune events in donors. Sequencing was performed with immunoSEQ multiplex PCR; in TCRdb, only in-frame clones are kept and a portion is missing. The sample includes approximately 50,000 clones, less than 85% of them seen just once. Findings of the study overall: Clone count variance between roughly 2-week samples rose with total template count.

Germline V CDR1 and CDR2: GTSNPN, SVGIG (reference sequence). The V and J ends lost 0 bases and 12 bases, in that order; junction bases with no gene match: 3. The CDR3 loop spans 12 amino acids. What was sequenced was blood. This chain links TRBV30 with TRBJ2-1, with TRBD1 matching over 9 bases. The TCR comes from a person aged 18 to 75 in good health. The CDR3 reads CAWSVQGAVQFF. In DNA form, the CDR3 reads TGTGCCTGGAGTGTACAGGGGGCAGTGCAGTTCTTC.